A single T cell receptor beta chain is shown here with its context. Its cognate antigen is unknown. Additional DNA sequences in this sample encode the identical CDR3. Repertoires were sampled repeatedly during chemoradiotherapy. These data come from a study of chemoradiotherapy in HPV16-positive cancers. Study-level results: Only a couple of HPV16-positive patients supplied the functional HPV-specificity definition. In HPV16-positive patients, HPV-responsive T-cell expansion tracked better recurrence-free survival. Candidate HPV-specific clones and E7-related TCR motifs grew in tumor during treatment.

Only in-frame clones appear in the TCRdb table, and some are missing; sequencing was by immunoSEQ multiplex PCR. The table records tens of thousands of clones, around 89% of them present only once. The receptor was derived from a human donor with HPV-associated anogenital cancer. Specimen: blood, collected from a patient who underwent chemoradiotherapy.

The CDR3 loop is CASSSTDTQYF. For the CDR3, the DNA is TGTGCCAGCAGCTCAACGGATACGCAGTATTTT. This chain links TRBV7-2 with TRBJ2-3; D is uncertain. The CDR3 has 11 residues. V lost 4 bases and J 6 bases, leaving 5 bases between the germline ends. Germline V gene lookup returns CDR1 SGHTA and CDR2 FQGNSA.